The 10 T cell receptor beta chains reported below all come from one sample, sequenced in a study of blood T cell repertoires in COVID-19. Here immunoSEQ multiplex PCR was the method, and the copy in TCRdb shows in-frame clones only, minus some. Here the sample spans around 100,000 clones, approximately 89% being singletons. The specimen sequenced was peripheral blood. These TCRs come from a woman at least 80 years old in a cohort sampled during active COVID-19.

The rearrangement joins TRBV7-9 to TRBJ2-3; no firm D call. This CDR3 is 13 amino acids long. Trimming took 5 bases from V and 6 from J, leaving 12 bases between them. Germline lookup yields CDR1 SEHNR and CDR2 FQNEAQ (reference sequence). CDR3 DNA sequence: TGTGCCAGCAGCCCGTATTCGCGGGATACGCAGTATTTT. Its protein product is CASSPYSRDTQYF.

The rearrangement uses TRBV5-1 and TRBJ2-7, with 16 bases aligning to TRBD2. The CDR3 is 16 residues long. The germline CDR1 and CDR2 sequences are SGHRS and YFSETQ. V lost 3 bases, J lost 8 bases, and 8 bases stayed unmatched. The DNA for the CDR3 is TGCGCCAGCAGCTCTGGGACTAGCGGGGGGGCCGGGCAGCAGTACTTC. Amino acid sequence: CASSSGTSGGAGQQYF.

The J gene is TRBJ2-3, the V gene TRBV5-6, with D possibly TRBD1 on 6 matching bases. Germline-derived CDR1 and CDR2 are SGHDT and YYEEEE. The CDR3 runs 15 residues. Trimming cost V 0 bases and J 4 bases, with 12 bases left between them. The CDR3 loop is CASSLGGGRADTQYF. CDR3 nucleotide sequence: TGTGCCAGCAGCTTGGGAGGGGGTAGGGCAGATACGCAGTATTTT. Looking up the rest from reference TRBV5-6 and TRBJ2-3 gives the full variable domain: DAGVTQSPTHLIKTRGQQVTLRCSPKSGHDTVSWYQQALGQGPQFIFQYYEEEERQRGNFPDRFSGHQFPNYSSELNVNALLLGDSALYLCASSLGGGRADTQYFGPGTRLTVL.

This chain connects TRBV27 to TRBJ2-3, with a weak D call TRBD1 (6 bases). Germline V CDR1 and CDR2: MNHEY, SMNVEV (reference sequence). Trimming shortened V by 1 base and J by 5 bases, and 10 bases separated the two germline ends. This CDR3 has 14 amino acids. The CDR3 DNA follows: TGTGCCAGCAGTTTATGGGGGCCCGGAGATACGCAGTATTTT. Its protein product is CASSLWGPGDTQYF.

CDR3 DNA sequence: TGCGCCAGCAGCTTGGATGGGGACAGGGGCTACAATGAGCAGTTCTTC. Translated, it gives CASSLDGDRGYNEQFF. The chain uses TRBV5-1 and TRBJ2-1, with 10 positions matching TRBD1. CDR1 SGHRS and CDR2 YFSETQ come from the germline V gene. J was trimmed by 3 bases and V by 0 bases; bases with no gene match: 3. This CDR3 region has 16 residues.

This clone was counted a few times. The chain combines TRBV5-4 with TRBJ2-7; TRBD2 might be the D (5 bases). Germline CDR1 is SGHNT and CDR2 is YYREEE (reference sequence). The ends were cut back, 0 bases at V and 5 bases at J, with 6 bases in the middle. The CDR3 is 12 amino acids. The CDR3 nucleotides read TGTGCCAGCAGCTTGGGGACTGACGAGCAGTACTTC. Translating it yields CASSLGTDEQYF.

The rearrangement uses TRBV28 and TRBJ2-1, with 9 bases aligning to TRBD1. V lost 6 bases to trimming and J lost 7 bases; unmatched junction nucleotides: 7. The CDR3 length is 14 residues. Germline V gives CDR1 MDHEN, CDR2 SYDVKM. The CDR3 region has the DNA TGTGCCAGCAGAGGACAGGGGTCCCCAAATGAGCAGTTCTTC. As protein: CASRGQGSPNEQFF.

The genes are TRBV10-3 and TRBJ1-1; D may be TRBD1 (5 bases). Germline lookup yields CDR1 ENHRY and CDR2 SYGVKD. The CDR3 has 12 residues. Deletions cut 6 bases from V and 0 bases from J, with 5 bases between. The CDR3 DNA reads TGTGCCATCAGGACAGTGAACACTGAAGCTTTCTTT. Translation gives CAIRTVNTEAFF.

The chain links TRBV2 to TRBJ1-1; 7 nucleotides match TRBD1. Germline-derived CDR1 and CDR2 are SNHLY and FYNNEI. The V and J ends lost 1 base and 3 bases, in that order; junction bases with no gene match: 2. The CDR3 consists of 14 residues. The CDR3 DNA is TGTGCCAGCAGTGAAGGAAGGGGGCACACTGAAGCTTTCTTT. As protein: CASSEGRGHTEAFF.

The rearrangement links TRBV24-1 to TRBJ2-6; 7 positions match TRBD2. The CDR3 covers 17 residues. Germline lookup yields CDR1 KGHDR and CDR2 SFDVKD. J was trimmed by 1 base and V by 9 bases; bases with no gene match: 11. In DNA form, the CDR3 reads TGTGCCACCCTTGAGCGGGACCCCCATTCTGGGGCCAACGTCCTGACTTTC. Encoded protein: CATLERDPHSGANVLTF.